Sequencing of this TCR beta chain was carried out in a study of Ad26.COV2.S vaccination and SARS-CoV-2 variants. About the study: Into the muscle, Ad26.COV2.S was dosed once or twice, 56 days apart. Study outcomes and limitations: There was a possibility that the TCR breadth and depth analyses underestimated total T cell responses.

Only in-frame clones appear in the TCRdb table, and some are missing; sequencing was by immunoSEQ multiplex PCR. The table records 300,000 to 400,000 clones, roughly 90% of them present only once. V gave up 5 bases and J gave up 4 bases, with 15 bases separating them. Germline lookup yields CDR1 SQVTM and CDR2 ANQGSEA. The CDR3 consists of 14 residues. Treatment denoted: some 20 received Ad26.COV2.S at low or high dose, single or two shots; about five received placebo; per-sample allocation not given. Collection of samples fell on day 63 after the first vaccine or placebo injection. Expressing Wuhan-strain SARS-CoV-2 spike, an Ad26 vector served as the vaccine. About this clone itself: Its specificity is not known.

The chain is built from TRBV29-1 and TRBJ1-3; D possibly corresponds to TRBD1 (5 bases). The sequence derives from a person between 18 and 65 years old who received the Ad26.COV2.S COVID-19 vaccine or a placebo. The source was peripheral blood, collected in a trial of Ad26.COV2.S vaccine versus placebo. The CDR3 DNA sequence: TGCAGCGTTTGGGCAGGGCCCTTAGGAAACACCATATATTTT. Its translation is CSVWAGPLGNTIYF.